The sequence of this T cell receptor beta chain was determined in a study of blood T cell repertoires in COVID-19. The wider study: The United States, Italy and Spain were the sources of the acute and convalescent COVID-19 samples.

V lost 3 bases to trimming and J lost 5 bases; unmatched junction nucleotides: 9. The length of the CDR3 is 16 residues. Germline CDR1 MGHDK, CDR2 SYGVNS. The protocol was immunoSEQ multiplex PCR, while the TCRdb copy is restricted to in-frame clones and leaves out a portion. The table lists about 120,000 clones, more than 70% of them singletons. This rearrangement joins TRBV25-1 to TRBJ2-2, with 7 bases matching TRBD2. Specimen: peripheral blood. The receptor's source is a woman aged 65 to 85 who had recovered from COVID-19. This chain's CDR3 is CASSDRGVAGTGELFF. In DNA form, the CDR3 reads TGTGCCAGCAGTGATCGGGGGGTCGCCGGGACCGGGGAGCTGTTTTTT.